Listed below are T cell receptor beta chains from one sample, sequenced in a study of shared clonotypes between healthy human individuals. TCRdb's copy holds only in-frame clones and misses some; the assay was immunoSEQ multiplex PCR. This table holds more than 400,000 clones, 95% to 97% found once. The sequencing input was naive CD4+ T cells sorted from blood. These receptor sequences come from a woman younger than 45 in good health. Each CDR3 is given with its conserved first and last residue. A D gene is named only where the DNA matches it firmly. The size of a clone is reported for some rows only, either as once, few or many, or as a class for expanded clones.

TRBD1	TRBJ2-7	NA	TRBV19	CASSIGDYRGEQYF	TGTGCCAGTAGTATAGGAGACTACAGGGGCGAGCAGTACTTC
NA	TRBJ2-7	NA	TRBV5-6	CASILPPGRDSYEQYF	TGTGCCAGCATATTACCCCCGGGACGGGACTCCTACGAGCAGTACTTC
NA	TRBJ2-7	NA	TRBV28	CASSSHRPLYEQYF	TGTGCCAGCAGTTCCCACCGACCCCTATACGAGCAGTACTTC
TRBD2	TRBJ2-1	NA	TRBV4-1	CASSQDPLAGEVNEQFF	TGCGCCAGCAGCCAAGATCCCCTAGCGGGAGAAGTAAATGAGCAGTTCTTC
TRBD1	TRBJ1-2	once	TRBV10-3	CAISEGVDRGLYGYTF	TGTGCCATCAGTGAGGGCGTTGACAGGGGGCTTTATGGCTACACCTTC
NA	TRBJ1-2	once	TRBV5-3	CARSNPWTANIANYGYTF	TGTGCCAGAAGCAACCCGTGGACGGCTAACATCGCTAACTATGGCTACACCTTC
NA	TRBJ2-1	NA	TRBV28	CATIASYNEQFF	TGTGCCACCATCGCGTCCTACAATGAGCAGTTCTTC
TRBD1	TRBJ1-1	NA	TRBV18	CASSQGTGWIMNTEAFF	TGTGCCAGCTCTCAAGGGACAGGGTGGATCATGAACACTGAAGCTTTCTTT
TRBD1	TRBJ1-1	NA	TRBV11-2	CASSSQTGVGTEAFF	TGTGCCAGCAGCTCGCAGACAGGGGTAGGAACTGAAGCTTTCTTT
NA	TRBJ1-1	NA	TRBV27	CASSVSPGTMNTEAFF	TGTGCCAGCAGCGTCTCTCCCGGGACGATGAACACTGAAGCTTTCTTT
TRBD2	TRBJ2-2	once	TRBV5-1	CASSLRLAGNRTGELFF	TGCGCCAGCAGCTTGAGACTAGCGGGTAACCGCACCGGGGAGCTGTTTTTT
NA	TRBJ2-3	NA	TRBV7-2	CASTEGGTDTQYF	TGTGCCAGCACCGAAGGTGGGACCGATACGCAGTATTTT
TRBD1	TRBJ2-5	NA	TRBV5-1	CATFIKQGDQETQYF	TGCGCCACCTTCATCAAACAGGGGGACCAAGAGACCCAGTACTTC
TRBD1	TRBJ1-2	NA	TRBV5-6	CASSRDRDYGYTF	TGTGCCAGCAGCCGGGACAGAGACTATGGCTACACCTTC
NA	TRBJ2-1	NA	TRBV18	CASSSVWGSGNEQFF	TGTGCCAGCTCTTCCGTTTGGGGATCGGGGAATGAGCAGTTCTTC
NA	TRBJ2-2	NA	TRBV4-1	CASSHWSIEGGELFF	TGCGCCAGCAGCCATTGGAGCATTGAGGGCGGGGAGCTGTTTTTT
TRBD1	TRBJ2-2	NA	TRBV11-3	CASSSGQGVDTGELFF	TGTGCCAGCAGCTCGGGACAGGGGGTGGACACCGGGGAGCTGTTTTTT
NA	TRBJ1-5	NA	TRBV18	CASSPGGVPNQPQHF	TGTGCCAGCTCACCCGGCGGCGTCCCGAATCAGCCCCAGCATTTT
NA	TRBJ2-3	NA	TRBV5-4	CASSSTRGADTQYF	TGTGCCAGCAGCTCGACCCGAGGGGCAGATACGCAGTATTTT
TRBD1	TRBJ1-4	NA	TRBV2	CASLQRGTENEKLFF	TGTGCCAGCCTTCAGAGGGGGACAGAGAATGAAAAACTGTTTTTT
NA	TRBJ2-1	NA	TRBV19	CASSISPSGYNEQFF	TGTGCCAGTAGTATCTCCCCCTCCGGGTACAATGAGCAGTTCTTC
NA	TRBJ2-4	once	TRBV6-1	CASRGGNKNIQYF	TGTGCCAGCAGGGGAGGTAACAAAAACATTCAGTACTTC
NA	TRBJ2-2	NA	TRBV29-1	CSVGLALGGELFF	TGCAGCGTTGGCCTAGCTCTAGGCGGGGAGCTGTTTTTT
NA	TRBJ1-1	NA	TRBV5-1	CASSTDRMNTEAFF	TGCGCCAGCAGCACCGACAGAATGAACACTGAAGCTTTCTTT
TRBD1	TRBJ1-5	NA	TRBV6-6	CASSYSGDRGRPQHF	TGTGCCAGCAGTTACTCTGGGGACAGGGGGCGACCCCAGCATTTT
NA	TRBJ2-2	NA	TRBV7-6	CASSRLTGTGTGELFF	TGTGCCAGCAGCCGACTCACAGGGACGGGAACCGGGGAGCTGTTTTTT
TRBD2	TRBJ2-7	NA	TRBV5-4	CASSWGTGGSYEQYF	TGTGCCAGCAGCTGGGGGACGGGAGGCTCCTACGAGCAGTACTTC
NA	TRBJ1-1	NA	TRBV11-1	CASSSIRGARTEAFF	TGTGCCAGCAGCTCAATCAGAGGGGCTCGAACTGAAGCTTTCTTT
TRBD2	TRBJ2-7	NA	TRBV5-1	CASSLAGVSLREAAF	TGCGCCAGCAGCTTGGCCGGGGTAAGTCTCCGGGAGGCCGCCTTC
NA	TRBJ1-5	NA	TRBV18	CASSPEGGGQPQHF	TGTGCCAGCTCACCCGAGGGGGGTGGTCAGCCCCAGCATTTT
NA	TRBJ1-5	NA	TRBV5-1	CASSLVAGDHQPQHF	TGCGCCAGCAGCTTGGTAGCTGGGGATCATCAGCCCCAGCATTTT
TRBD2	TRBJ2-7	NA	TRBV5-1	CASSLGPSGSSYEQYF	TGCGCCAGCAGCTTGGGGCCTAGCGGGAGTTCCTACGAGCAGTACTTC
NA	TRBJ2-7	NA	TRBV9	CASSVGGGLTYEQYF	TGTGCCAGCAGCGTTGGTGGCGGTTTGACCTACGAGCAGTACTTC
TRBD2	TRBJ2-7	NA	TRBV6-6	CASSDPGLASYEQYF	TGTGCCAGCAGTGACCCGGGACTAGCAAGTTACGAGCAGTACTTC
NA	TRBJ2-7	NA	TRBV11-3	CASSLGGASYEQYF	TGTGCCAGCAGCTTAGGTGGGGCTTCCTACGAGCAGTACTTC
TRBD1	TRBJ2-7	NA	TRBV28	CASRAQGGSSYEQYF	TGTGCCAGCAGGGCACAGGGGGGATCGTCCTACGAGCAGTACTTC
NA	TRBJ1-2	NA	TRBV28	CASRAVEGRGYTF	TGTGCCAGCAGGGCCGTAGAGGGGAGAGGCTACACCTTC
NA	TRBJ2-1	NA	TRBV6-4	CASSDSGVAWNEQFF	TGTGCCAGCAGTGACTCCGGCGTAGCGTGGAATGAGCAGTTCTTC
NA	TRBJ2-2	NA	TRBV18	CASSPGAINTGELFF	TGTGCCAGCTCACCTGGAGCCATTAACACCGGGGAGCTGTTTTTT
NA	TRBJ2-2	once	TRBV27	CASSSQYTGELFF	TGTGCCAGCAGTTCTCAATACACCGGGGAGCTGTTTTTT
NA	TRBJ2-7	NA	TRBV18	CASSPAEGEQYF	TGTGCCAGCTCCCCGGCAGAGGGGGAGCAGTACTTC
NA	TRBJ2-6	NA	TRBV29-1	CSVPRDSGANVLTF	TGCAGCGTGCCACGAGACTCTGGGGCCAACGTCCTGACTTTC
NA	TRBJ2-7	NA	TRBV19	CASSIGSEGVYEQYF	TGTGCCAGTAGTATAGGCTCGGAAGGGGTCTACGAGCAGTACTTC
NA	TRBJ1-1	NA	TRBV19	CATSLTVNTEAFF	TGTGCCACGAGTTTGACGGTGAACACTGAAGCTTTCTTT
NA	TRBJ2-1	NA	TRBV7-2	CASSSTGIDEQFF	TGTGCCAGCAGTTCGACAGGAATCGATGAGCAGTTCTTC
TRBD2	TRBJ2-7	NA	TRBV10-1	CASSDFPSGGYEQYF	TGCGCCAGCAGTGATTTCCCTAGCGGGGGCTACGAGCAGTACTTC
NA	TRBJ2-5	NA	TRBV29-1	CSIRGGGEETQYF	TGCAGCATCAGGGGAGGTGGGGAGGAGACCCAGTACTTC
NA	TRBJ1-5	NA	TRBV28	CASSPPPGNNQPQHF	TGTGCCAGCAGTCCTCCCCCAGGGAACAATCAGCCCCAGCATTTT
NA	TRBJ1-5	NA	TRBV30	CAWSTGRIDNQPQHF	TGTGCCTGGAGTACAGGGAGAATAGACAATCAGCCCCAGCATTTT
TRBD2	TRBJ2-1	NA	TRBV5-1	CASSPGSSGSYNEQFF	TGCGCCAGCAGCCCTGGCTCTAGCGGGAGCTACAATGAGCAGTTCTTC
NA	TRBJ2-2	NA	TRBV4-1	CASSLIGNTGELFF	TGCGCCAGCAGCCTAATCGGTAACACCGGGGAGCTGTTTTTT
NA	TRBJ2-7	NA	TRBV28	CASSLPQGLSYEQYF	TGTGCCAGCAGTTTACCACAGGGCCTCTCCTACGAGCAGTACTTC
NA	TRBJ2-5	NA	TRBV27	CASSLNHQETQYF	TGTGCCAGCAGTCTTAACCACCAAGAGACCCAGTACTTC
NA	TRBJ1-2	few	TRBV28	CATLWGARGYTF	TGTGCCACCCTGTGGGGGGCGCGTGGCTACACCTTC
NA	TRBJ2-7	NA	TRBV11-2	CASSLDSPYEQYF	TGTGCCAGCAGCCTAGACAGCCCCTACGAGCAGTACTTC
NA	TRBJ2-7	NA	TRBV6-5	CASSPDLSYEQYF	TGTGCCAGCAGCCCCGACCTTTCCTACGAGCAGTACTTC
NA	TRBJ2-1	NA	TRBV11-2	CASSSPPSFNEQFF	TGTGCCAGCAGCTCCCCGCCGAGTTTCAATGAGCAGTTCTTC
NA	TRBJ2-7	NA	TRBV10-3	CAISPGLTYEQYF	TGTGCCATCAGCCCGGGACTGACCTACGAGCAGTACTTC